This TCR beta chain was captured by sequencing in a study of identifying expanded T cells in peripheral blood. Per the germline V gene, CDR1 is SGDLS and CDR2 is YYNGEE. The ends were cut back, 2 bases at V and 1 base at J, with 5 bases in the middle. The CDR3 spans 13 residues. Clones were sequenced by immunoSEQ multiplex PCR, and TCRdb holds only the in-frame ones, with some missing. The table lists around 81,000 clones, roughly 84% of them singletons. Findings and caveats of the study: Differentially abundant clones: approximately 1.3 between replicates, about 15 at about two weeks, 19 to 20 at four.

About this clone: The antigen remains undetermined. Other DNA sequences in the sample encode the same CDR3.

During the collection period, no donor immune events like infections were recorded. Sequenced: blood. The receptor's source is a person aged 18 to 75 in good health. The rearrangement links TRBV9 to TRBJ2-3; perhaps TRBD2 as D (5 bases). CDR3 nucleotides: TGTGCCAGCAGCGTGGGAGGCACAGATACGCAGTATTTT. It encodes CASSVGGTDTQYF.